These 20 T cell receptor beta chains were sequenced from one sample in a study of pediatric ulcerative colitis. Measured with immunoSEQ multiplex PCR; TCRdb has only the in-frame clones, and not every one. The data hold under 50,000 clones, with 60% to 85% observed a single time. During colonoscopy, one to two rectal pinch biopsies were collected. The sequencing input was gut tissue. The receptors derive from a girl under 18 with moderate ulcerative colitis.

The CDR3 sequence is CASSDGTGNRIGYTF. The CDR3 DNA follows: TGTGCCAGCAGCGACGGGACAGGGAATCGGATAGGCTACACCTTC. The V call is TRBV7-2, the J call TRBJ1-2; 9 bases match TRBD1. V was clipped by 5 bases and J by 8 bases; unmatched bases: 12. Germline assignment: CDR1 SGHTA and CDR2 FQGNSA. The CDR3 runs 15 residues.

The CDR3 sequence is CASKGIGELFF. In nucleotides, the CDR3 is TGTGCCAGTAAGGGGATCGGGGAGCTGTTTTTT. The rearrangement joins TRBV19 to TRBJ2-2; a weak D match, TRBD1 (5 bases). V was pared by 7 bases and J by 7 bases, with 7 bases between. Germline CDR1 is LNHDA and CDR2 is SQIVND (reference sequence). CDR3 length equals 11 residues.

This clone was observed a handful of times. CDR3 bases: TGTGCCAGCAGTGTAACAGGGTGGACTGAAGCTTTCTTT. It yields the protein CASSVTGWTEAFF. The chain recombines TRBV25-1 with TRBJ1-1; TRBD1 is a possible D gene (6 bases). CDR1 and CDR2 from the germline V gene are MGHDK and SYGVNS. Trimming left V 4 bases short and J 5 bases short, with 11 bases between. This CDR3 spans 13 amino acids.

The rearrangement links TRBV7-6 to TRBJ2-1; 7 nucleotides match TRBD1. Germline assignment: CDR1 SGHVS and CDR2 FNYEAQ. V dropped 5 bases and J dropped 4; count of bases not matched to a gene: 8. The CDR3 loop spans 15 amino acids. The CDR3 DNA reads as TGTGCCAGCAGCCCCACCGGGACAGAGTACAATGAGCAGTTCTTC. It is translated as CASSPTGTEYNEQFF.

The V call is TRBV4-1, the J call TRBJ1-4; 8 nucleotides match TRBD1. CDR1 and CDR2 (germline): MGHRA, YSYEKL. V lost 4 bases, J lost 8 bases, and 9 bases stayed unmatched. The CDR3 runs 15 residues. The CDR3 DNA reads TGCGCCAGCAGCCGGCCCAGGACAGGGAGCGAAAAACTGTTTTTT. Residues: CASSRPRTGSEKLFF.

This chain uses TRBV15 with TRBJ2-5; unclear D gene. Trimming shortened V by 7 bases and J by 4 bases, and 13 bases separated the two germline ends. The CDR3 consists of 13 residues. From germline, CDR1 is LNHNV and CDR2 YYDKDF (reference sequence). DNA for the CDR3: TGTGCCACCAAAGGGCAGGTTGGAGAGACCCAGTACTTC. Translation gives CATKGQVGETQYF.

This clone has a handful of counts. V and J are TRBV19 and TRBJ1-2, with D unclear. This CDR3 region has 13 residues. Trimming removed 3 bases from V and 0 bases from J, with 5 bases in between. Germline V gene data show CDR1 as LNHDA and CDR2 as SQIVND (reference sequence). The CDR3 region is CASSMFSNYGYTF. The CDR3 coding sequence is TGTGCCAGTAGTATGTTCTCTAACTATGGCTACACCTTC.

V is TRBV5-6 and J is TRBJ2-2; 7 positions match TRBD1. V lost 1 base, J lost 6 bases, and 6 bases stayed unmatched. Germline assignment: CDR1 SGHDT and CDR2 YYEEEE. There are 15 residues in the CDR3. The CDR3: CASSLRQGWSGELFF. The CDR3 coding sequence is TGTGCCAGCAGCTTGAGACAGGGATGGTCCGGGGAGCTGTTTTTT.

The rearrangement uses TRBV6-5 and TRBJ1-3; D might be TRBD1 (6 bases). V was cut by 6 bases and J by 1 base, with 13 bases left in between. The CDR3 is 15 amino acids. CDR1 and CDR2 from the germline V gene are MNHEY and SVGAGI. CDR3 residues: CASRPTGLSGNTIYF. CDR3 coding DNA: TGTGCCAGCAGACCGACAGGCCTGTCTGGAAACACCATATATTTT.

The V and J genes are TRBV7-9 and TRBJ2-5; tentatively, D is TRBD2 (6 bases). V gave up 1 base and J gave up 0 bases, with 12 bases separating them. Germline CDR1 is SEHNR and CDR2 is FQNEAQ (reference sequence). This CDR3 has 16 residues. This CDR3 reads CASSLGRGLNQETQYF. CDR3 coding DNA: TGTGCCAGCAGCTTAGGGAGGGGTCTTAACCAAGAGACCCAGTACTTC.

This rearrangement joins TRBV5-1 to TRBJ2-3; TRBD2 matches 11 bases. Germline lookup yields CDR1 SGHRS and CDR2 YFSETQ. With 3 bases clipped from V and 2 bases from J, the junction kept 2 bases outside the gene matches. This CDR3 has 15 residues. In DNA form, the CDR3 reads TGCGCCAGCAGCTCGGGACTAGCGGTCACAGATACGCAGTATTTT. It encodes CASSSGLAVTDTQYF.

Regarding this clone: One junction end does not reproduce the germline sequence, and a read error may be involved. The V call is TRBV10-3, the J call TRBJ2-3; D not resolved. The CDR3 consists of 10 residues. Germline CDR1 ENHRY, CDR2 SYGVKD. The chain's CDR3 is CAISTDTRYF. The CDR3, as DNA: TGTGCCATCAGCACAGATACGCGGTATTTT.

This clone is a singleton in its sample. This chain uses TRBV19 with TRBJ2-4; the D gene is possibly TRBD2 (6 bases). Trimming removed 5 bases from V and 8 bases from J, with 19 bases in between. Germline V CDR1 and CDR2: LNHDA, SQIVND (reference sequence). The length of the CDR3 is 15 residues. The chain's CDR3 is CASSLQGAGGDIQYF. DNA for the CDR3: TGTGCCAGTAGTCTACAAGGGGCCGGGGGAGACATTCAGTACTTC.

This clone has just a few counts. This chain links TRBV5-1 with TRBJ1-5; perhaps TRBD1 as D (5 bases). The germline CDR1 and CDR2 sequences are SGHRS and YFSETQ. This CDR3 is built from 16 residues. V lost 0 bases and J 8 bases, leaving 18 bases between the germline ends. The CDR3 sequence is CASSLGSGVNREPQHF. As DNA, the CDR3 is TGCGCCAGCAGCTTGGGGTCGGGGGTCAATCGGGAGCCCCAGCATTTT.

This clone was picked up a small number of times. The chain links TRBV6-5 to TRBJ1-5; no clear D gene. The CDR3 covers 15 residues. The V gene's germline CDR1 is MNHEY and CDR2 SVGAGI. V lost 8 bases to trimming and J lost 6 bases, with 20 bases between them. In DNA, the CDR3 is TGTGCCAGCCCCCAAAACTTCGGGATCGGTCAGCCCCAGCATTTT. Translating gives CASPQNFGIGQPQHF.

This chain joins TRBV6-1 and TRBJ2-7, with D hard to call. With 3 bases removed from V and 6 bases from J, the gap between germline ends came to 9 bases. Per germline, CDR1 MNHNS and CDR2 SASEGT. There are 12 residues in the CDR3. The DNA for the CDR3 is TGTGCCAGCAGTGAGGTGTCGGTCGAGCAGTACTTC. Amino acids: CASSEVSVEQYF.

This chain joins TRBV28 and TRBJ2-5; 7 positions match TRBD1. CDR1 and CDR2 (germline): MDHEN, SYDVKM. This CDR3 spans 14 amino acids. J gave up 7 bases and V 6 bases, and 11 bases lay outside the gene matches. CDR3 sequence: CASSRTGYPGTQYF. In DNA form, the CDR3 reads TGTGCCAGCAGCCGGACAGGCTACCCGGGGACCCAGTACTTC.

The chain recombines TRBV10-2 with TRBJ1-1; D is undetermined. This CDR3 comprises 12 residues. Deletions cut 3 bases from V and 7 bases from J, with 9 bases between. CDR1 is WSHSY and CDR2 is SAAADI in the germline V gene. The DNA for the CDR3 is TGCGCCAGCAGTGAAGAGGTGGGTGAAGCTTTCTTT. Translating gives CASSEEVGEAFF.

In nucleotides, the CDR3 is TGTGCCAGTAGCAGAGGGTGGGGGAGTACTGAAGCTTTCTTT. This codes for CASSRGWGSTEAFF. The chain uses TRBV19 and TRBJ1-1; TRBD1 is a possible D gene (5 bases). Trimming left V 6 bases short and J 5 bases short, with 16 bases between. This CDR3 is built from 14 residues. Germline CDR1 is LNHDA and CDR2 is SQIVND (reference sequence).

The chain links TRBV4-3 to TRBJ1-6; D unclear. CDR1 and CDR2 (germline): LGHNA, YSLEER. The CDR3 contains 16 residues. V was pared by 1 base and J by 3 bases, with 10 bases between. CDR3 in DNA: TGCGCCAGCAGCCAAGTGGCAGGCGGCTATAATTCACCCCTCCACTTT. Protein: CASSQVAGGYNSPLHF.